The 21 T cell receptor beta chains below come from one sample, sequenced in a study of blood T cells in healthy people across ages. Next came a second PCR, run for about 6 to 12 cycles, which used a sample-barcoded 5' primer along with a J-beta primer mix. Using its own MiXCR run on the 5' RACE reads, TCRdb lists one record per CDR3 protein. The repertoire holds roughly 650,000 distinct CDR3 sequences, with about 30% as singletons. Sequencing used blood. These receptor sequences come from a woman older than 75 in good health.

This clonotype was detected many times. The chain joins TRBV10-3 to TRBJ1-4; the D is unclear. Per germline, CDR1 ENHRY and CDR2 SYGVKD. CDR3 length: 13 amino acids. With 4 bases removed from V and 5 bases from J, the gap between germline ends came to 8 bases. CDR3: CAISVIQNEKLFF. The CDR3 coding sequence is TGTGCCATCAGTGTTATACAGAATGAAAAACTGTTTTTT.

This clonotype was picked up many times. The genes are TRBV4-2 and TRBJ2-3, with D perhaps TRBD2 (6 bases). The ends were cut back, 1 base at V and 2 bases at J, with 13 bases in the middle. Germline lookup yields CDR1 LGHNA and CDR2 YNFKEQ. The CDR3 has 16 residues. CDR3 in DNA: TGTGCCAGCAGCCAAGTCGTAGCGGACGACACAGATACGCAGTATTTT. Protein product: CASSQVVADDTDTQYF.

The chain uses TRBV5-5 and TRBJ2-5; maybe TRBD1 (6 bases). V was pared by 3 bases and J by 3 bases, with 12 bases between. There are 14 residues in the CDR3. Germline V gene lookup returns CDR1 SGHKS and CDR2 YYEKEE (reference sequence). The CDR3 region is CASSWVTGKETQYF. As DNA, the CDR3 is TGTGCCAGCAGCTGGGTAACAGGGAAAGAGACCCAGTACTTC.

This clonotype was detected once. The chain uses TRBV20-1 and TRBJ1-1, with D maybe TRBD1 (6 bases). V was cut by 6 bases and J by 3 bases, with 17 bases left in between. The germline gives CDR1 DFQATT, CDR2 SNEGSKA (reference sequence). The CDR3 consists of 14 residues. CDR3 DNA: TGCAGTGCCAGGGGTCGGGGAGCCCACACTGAAGCTTTCTTT. Amino acid sequence: CSARGRGAHTEAFF.

The chain recombines TRBV20-1 with TRBJ2-7, with 8 nucleotides matching TRBD2. The CDR3 extends over 13 amino acids. V lost 2 bases and J lost 3; bases outside the gene matches: 3. CDR1 is DFQATT, CDR2 SNEGSKA, per germline (reference sequence). The CDR3 reads CSARLGTSYEQYF. For the CDR3, the DNA is TGCAGTGCTAGATTGGGGACTAGCTACGAGCAGTACTTC.

This clonotype showed up many times. This chain joins TRBV5-6 and TRBJ2-1; weak D call: TRBD1 (6 bases). Germline V gene sequence: CDR1 SGHDT, CDR2 YYEEEE. This CDR3 has 15 residues. The germline V and J ends were trimmed by 5 bases and 2 bases, with 14 bases remaining between them. As DNA, the CDR3 is TGTGCCAGCAGGGATATGACAGGCGCCTACAATGAGCAGTTCTTC. This gives the protein CASRDMTGAYNEQFF.

This clonotype was seen more than once but under ten times. This may be a read error, as it is one base from a much larger clone. This chain connects TRBV20-1 to TRBJ2-7, with a possible D match to TRBD2 (5 bases). Per the germline V gene, CDR1 is DFQATT and CDR2 is SNEGSKA (reference sequence). This CDR3 has 12 amino acids. This chain's CDR3 is CRARGPMSSQYF. In nucleotides, the CDR3 is TGCAGGGCTCGAGGGCCCATGAGTTCCCAGTACTTC.

The chain uses TRBV28 and TRBJ1-5, with 8 positions matching TRBD1. The trim removed 6 bases at V and 7 bases at J, leaving 2 bases unmatched. CDR1 and CDR2 (germline): MDHEN, SYDVKM. The CDR3 sequence is 12 residues long. The CDR3 spells CASRDRAQPQHF. Written as DNA, the CDR3 is TGTGCCAGCAGGGACAGGGCCCAGCCCCAGCATTTT.

This clonotype was counted between two and nine times. This chain joins TRBV7-9 and TRBJ2-3, with D uncertain. The length of the CDR3 is 14 residues. Trimming shortened V by 1 base and J by 6 bases, and 11 bases separated the two germline ends. Germline V gives CDR1 SEHNR, CDR2 FQNEAQ (reference sequence). CDR3 sequence: CASSLGAAWDTQYF. In DNA, the CDR3 is TGTGCCAGCAGCTTAGGGGCGGCCTGGGATACGCAGTATTTT.

This clonotype was counted a single time. One end of the junction varies from germline; a read error may be responsible. The gene calls are TRBV12-3 or TRBV12-4 and TRBJ2-2, with TRBD1 identical over 8 bases. This CDR3 comprises 16 residues. CDR3 DNA sequence: TGTGCCAGCAGTTCCCTCGACAGGGGCGGGACCGGGGAGCGGTTTTTT. Protein product: CASSSLDRGGTGERFF.

Of note for this clonotype: A clone one base away is much larger, so this may be a read error. The chain links TRBV20-1 to TRBJ2-7; D tentatively fits TRBD1 or TRBD2 (5 bases each). The CDR3 covers 12 residues. CDR1 and CDR2 (germline): DFQATT, SNEGSKA (reference sequence). With 5 bases removed from V and 6 bases from J, the gap between germline ends came to 14 bases. The CDR3 nucleotides are TGCAGTGCTCCGGGACGGGGAGTCGAGCAGTACTTC. Translated, it gives CSAPGRGVEQYF.

This clonotype showed up many times. The CDR3 coding sequence is TGTGCCAGCAGGGACGGGGGGAGCACGCAGTACTTC. The encoded protein is CASRDGGSTQYF. This chain connects TRBV6-5 to TRBJ2-7, with 7 bases that match TRBD2. The CDR3 has 12 amino acids. V shed 6 bases, J shed 9 bases, and the junction held 8 bases outside the gene matches. Germline values: CDR1 MNHEY, CDR2 SVGAGI.

A single count supports this clonotype. A read error may produce the germline difference seen at one junction end. V gene TRBV12-3 or TRBV12-4 combines with J gene TRBJ2-1, with TRBD2 matching over 11 bases. The CDR3 spans 17 residues. The CDR3 DNA sequence: TGTGCCAGTAGTTGGGGGACTAGCGGATCCTTCTACAATGAGCAGTTCTTC. Encoded protein: CASSWGTSGSFYNEQFF.

This clonotype was seen repeatedly, ten times or more. A read error may produce the germline difference seen at one junction end. The V and J genes are TRBV7-7 and TRBJ2-2; TRBD1 or TRBD2 may be the D gene (5 bases each). The germline gives CDR1 SSHAT, CDR2 FNYEAQ (reference sequence). The CDR3 consists of 13 residues. This chain's CDR3 is CASSLGTGGELFF. Here the CDR3 DNA reads TGTGCTAGCAGCCTGGGGACGGGCGGGGAGCTGTTTTTT.

V gene TRBV5-6 combines with J gene TRBJ2-1; D is possibly TRBD1 (6 bases). V was cut by 4 bases and J by 4 bases, with 15 bases left in between. The CDR3 length is 15 residues. Germline V CDR1 and CDR2: SGHDT, YYEEEE. In nucleotides, the CDR3 is TGTGCCAGCAGCGGAACCGGGACACATTACAATGAGCAGTTCTTC. It specifies CASSGTGTHYNEQFF.

At least ten counts were recorded for this clonotype. A much larger clone sits a single nucleotide away, making a read error possible. This chain joins TRBV5-6 and TRBJ2-5; 9 bases are a match to TRBD1. In germline, CDR1 is SGHDT, CDR2 YYEEEE. The CDR3 is 15 amino acids. J lost 11 bases, V lost 4 bases, and 15 bases had no gene match. The CDR3 loop is CASSIPGQGRDEQYF. CDR3 DNA sequence: TGTGCCAGCAGCATCCCGGGACAGGGACGAGATGAGCAGTACTTC.

As to this clonotype: A much larger clone lies one base from this, so it may be a read error. The chain recombines TRBV20-1 with TRBJ2-1; 8 bases line up with TRBD2. Judging by the DNA end, TRBJ2-7 fits better; the J call may be wrong. From germline, CDR1 is DFQATT and CDR2 SNEGSKA (reference sequence). The CDR3 is 15 residues long. CDR3 loop: CSASLAGGLHNEQYF. CDR3 in DNA: TGCAGTGCTAGTCTGGCGGGGGGACTCCACAATGAGCAGTACTTC.

Note on this clonotype: A much more abundant neighbour one base away suggests this may be a read error. V and J are TRBV5-1 and TRBJ1-4; D unresolved. V shed 5 bases and J shed 11 bases, with 16 bases lying between them. CDR1 and CDR2 (germline): SGHRS, YFSETQ. This CDR3 is 13 amino acids long. The CDR3 reads CASRETQKDKLFF. CDR3 in DNA: TGCGCCAGCAGAGAAACCCAAAAGGACAAACTGTTTTTT.

This clonotype was detected many times. The genes are TRBV7-2 and TRBJ2-2, with unresolved D. Trimming removed 5 bases from V and 0 bases from J, with 10 bases in between. The CDR3 totals 15 residues. Germline lookup yields CDR1 SGHTA and CDR2 FQGNSA. CDR3 sequence reads: CASSNRRANTGELFF. CDR3 DNA sequence: TGTGCCAGCAGCAACCGACGTGCGAACACCGGGGAGCTGTTTTTT.

The sample holds one count of this clonotype. The chain recombines TRBV12-3 or TRBV12-4 with TRBJ1-1, with 9 bases lining up with TRBD1. The junction had 7 bases not matched to a gene; V was cut back by 1 base and J by 1 base. The CDR3 runs to 17 residues. CDR3 in amino acids: CASSLGDRVFRNTEAFF. CDR3 coding DNA: TGTGCCAGCAGTTTAGGGGACAGGGTTTTTAGGAACACTGAAGCTTTCTTT.

This sequence joins TRBV5-1 and TRBJ2-2; 11 bases map to TRBD2. The CDR3 length is 15 residues. Germline CDR1 is SGHRS and CDR2 is YFSETQ. V lost 0 bases, J lost 5 bases, and 0 bases stayed unmatched. DNA of the CDR3: TGCGCCAGCAGCTTGGGACTAGCGGGGACCGGGGAGCTGTTTTTT. This codes for CASSLGLAGTGELFF.